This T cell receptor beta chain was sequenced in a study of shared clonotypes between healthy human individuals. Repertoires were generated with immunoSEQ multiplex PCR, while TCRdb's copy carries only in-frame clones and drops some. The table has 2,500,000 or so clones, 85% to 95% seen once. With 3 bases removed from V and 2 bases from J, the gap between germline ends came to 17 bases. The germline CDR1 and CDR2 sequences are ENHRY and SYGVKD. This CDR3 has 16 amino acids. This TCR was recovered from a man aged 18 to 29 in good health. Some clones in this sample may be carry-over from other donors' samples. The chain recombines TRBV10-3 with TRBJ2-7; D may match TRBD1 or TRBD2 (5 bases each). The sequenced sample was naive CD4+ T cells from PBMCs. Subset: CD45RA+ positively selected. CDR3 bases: TGTGCCATCAGTGACGGGACCCGCCGTAAAGCCTACGAGCAGTACTTC. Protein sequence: CAISDGTRRKAYEQYF.